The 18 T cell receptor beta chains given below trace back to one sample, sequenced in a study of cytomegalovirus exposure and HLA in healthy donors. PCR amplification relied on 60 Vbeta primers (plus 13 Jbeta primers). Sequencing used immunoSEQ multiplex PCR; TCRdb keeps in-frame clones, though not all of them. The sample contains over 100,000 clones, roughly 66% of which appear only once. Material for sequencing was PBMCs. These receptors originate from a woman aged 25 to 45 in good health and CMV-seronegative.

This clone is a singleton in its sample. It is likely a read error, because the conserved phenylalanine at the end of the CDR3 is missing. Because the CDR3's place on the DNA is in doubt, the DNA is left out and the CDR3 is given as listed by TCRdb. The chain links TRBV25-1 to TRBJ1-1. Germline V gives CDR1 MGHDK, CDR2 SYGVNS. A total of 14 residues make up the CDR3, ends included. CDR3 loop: CASSGSPGLQKTFS.

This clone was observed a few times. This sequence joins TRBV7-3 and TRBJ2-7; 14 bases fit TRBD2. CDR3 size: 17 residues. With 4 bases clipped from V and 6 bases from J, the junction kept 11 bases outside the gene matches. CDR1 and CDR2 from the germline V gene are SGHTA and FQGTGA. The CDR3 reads CASSSQGLAGVGLEQYF. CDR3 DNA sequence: TGTGCCAGCAGCTCCCAGGGACTAGCGGGAGTAGGCCTCGAGCAGTACTTC.

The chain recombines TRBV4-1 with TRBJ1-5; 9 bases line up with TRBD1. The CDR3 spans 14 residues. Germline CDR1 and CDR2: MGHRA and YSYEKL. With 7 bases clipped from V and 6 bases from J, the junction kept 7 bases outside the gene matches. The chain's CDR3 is CASKRTGGGQPQHF. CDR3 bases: TGCGCCAGCAAAAGAACAGGGGGCGGTCAGCCCCAGCATTTT.

The CDR3: CASSLWTGTEAFF. The DNA for the CDR3 is TGCGCCAGCAGCTTGTGGACAGGGACTGAAGCTTTCTTT. The chain uses TRBV5-1 and TRBJ1-1; 8 bases map to TRBD1. CDR1 and CDR2 from the germline V gene are SGHRS and YFSETQ. Trimming at V came to 1 base and at J to 5 bases, leaving 1 base not matched to a gene. This CDR3 spans 13 amino acids. Full variable domain (rest looked up from reference TRBV5-1 and TRBJ1-1): KAGVTQTPRYLIKTRGQQVTLSCSPISGHRSVSWYQQTPGQGLQFLFEYFSETQRNKGNFPGRFSGRQFSNSRSEMNVSTLELGDSALYLCASSLWTGTEAFFGQGTRLTVV.

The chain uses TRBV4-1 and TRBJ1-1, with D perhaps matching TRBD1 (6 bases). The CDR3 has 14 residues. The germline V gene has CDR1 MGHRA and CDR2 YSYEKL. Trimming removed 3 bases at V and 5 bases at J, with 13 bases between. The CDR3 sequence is CASSHRGGRTEAFF. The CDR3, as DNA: TGCGCCAGCAGCCACCGCGGGGGGCGGACTGAAGCTTTCTTT.

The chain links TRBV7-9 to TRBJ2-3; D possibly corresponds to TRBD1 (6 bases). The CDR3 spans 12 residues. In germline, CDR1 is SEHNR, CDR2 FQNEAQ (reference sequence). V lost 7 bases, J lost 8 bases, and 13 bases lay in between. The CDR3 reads CASTMDRGTQYF. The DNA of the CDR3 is TGTGCCAGCACCATGGACAGAGGTACGCAGTATTTT.

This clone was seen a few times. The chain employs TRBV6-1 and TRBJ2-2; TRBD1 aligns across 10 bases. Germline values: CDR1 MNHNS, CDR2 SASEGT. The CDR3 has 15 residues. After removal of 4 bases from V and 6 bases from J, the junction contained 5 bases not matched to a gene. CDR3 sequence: CASSVGTGVPGELFF. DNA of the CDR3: TGTGCCAGCAGTGTCGGGACAGGGGTTCCCGGGGAGCTGTTTTTT.

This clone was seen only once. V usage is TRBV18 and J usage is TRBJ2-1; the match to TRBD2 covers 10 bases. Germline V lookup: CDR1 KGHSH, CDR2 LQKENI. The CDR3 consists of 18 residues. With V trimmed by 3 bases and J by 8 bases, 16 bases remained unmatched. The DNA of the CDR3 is TGTGCCAGCTCACCGGGGCTAGCGGGAGCGGATTTTCGGGATGAGCAGTTCTTC. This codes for CASSPGLAGADFRDEQFF.

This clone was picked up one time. The CDR3 is CASAGRTSYEQYF. The CDR3 DNA sequence: TGCGCCAGTGCAGGAAGGACATCCTACGAGCAGTACTTC. This chain joins TRBV5-1 and TRBJ2-7, with TRBD1 as a possible D gene (5 bases). With 8 bases removed from V and 1 base from J, the gap between germline ends came to 13 bases. Germline-derived CDR1 and CDR2 are SGHRS and YFSETQ. The CDR3 has 13 amino acids.

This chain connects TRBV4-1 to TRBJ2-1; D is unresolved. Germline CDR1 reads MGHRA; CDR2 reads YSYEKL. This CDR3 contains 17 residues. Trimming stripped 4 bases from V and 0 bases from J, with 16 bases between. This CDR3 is CASSPVGAESSYNEQFF. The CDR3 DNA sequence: TGCGCCAGCAGCCCCGTAGGTGCGGAGAGCTCCTACAATGAGCAGTTCTTC.

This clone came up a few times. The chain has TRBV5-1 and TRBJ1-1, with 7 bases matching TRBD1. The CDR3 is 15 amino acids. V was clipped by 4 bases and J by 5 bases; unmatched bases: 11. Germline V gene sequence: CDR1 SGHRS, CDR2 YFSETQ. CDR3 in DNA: TGCGCCAGCAGCCCCGGACAGGCCATCCAGACTGAAGCTTTCTTT. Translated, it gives CASSPGQAIQTEAFF.

The CDR3 coding sequence is TGCGCCAGCAGCGTGAGCCTGGCAGGGGGCTTCAAGCGGGCCTACAATGAGCAGTTCTTC. It codes for CASSVSLAGGFKRAYNEQFF. This sequence joins TRBV5-1 and TRBJ2-1, with 8 bases aligning to TRBD1. This CDR3 comprises 20 residues. The germline CDR1 and CDR2 sequences are SGHRS and YFSETQ. V lost 4 bases, J lost 2 bases, and 20 bases stayed unmatched.

CDR3 sequence reads: CASSHTSGTAEYGYTF. The CDR3, as DNA: TGTGCCAGCAGCCACACAAGTGGGACAGCCGAGTATGGCTACACCTTC. J is TRBJ1-2 and V is TRBV4-2; 7 bases match TRBD1. Germline CDR1 reads LGHNA; CDR2 reads YNFKEQ. CDR3 length: 16 residues. Trimming cost V 3 bases and J 5 bases; bases outside gene matches: 12.

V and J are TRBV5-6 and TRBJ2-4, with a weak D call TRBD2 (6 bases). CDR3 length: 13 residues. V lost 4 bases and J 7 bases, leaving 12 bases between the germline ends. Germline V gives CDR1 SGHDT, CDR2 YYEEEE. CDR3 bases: TGTGCCAGCAGCCCCCCGGCGGGGAACATTCAGTACTTC. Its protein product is CASSPPAGNIQYF.

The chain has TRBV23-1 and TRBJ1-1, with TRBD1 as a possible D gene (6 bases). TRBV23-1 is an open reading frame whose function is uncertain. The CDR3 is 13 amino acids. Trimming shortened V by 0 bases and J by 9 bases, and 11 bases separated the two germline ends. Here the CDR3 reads CASSQSEQGQAFF. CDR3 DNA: TGCGCCAGCAGTCAATCTGAACAGGGCCAAGCTTTCTTT.

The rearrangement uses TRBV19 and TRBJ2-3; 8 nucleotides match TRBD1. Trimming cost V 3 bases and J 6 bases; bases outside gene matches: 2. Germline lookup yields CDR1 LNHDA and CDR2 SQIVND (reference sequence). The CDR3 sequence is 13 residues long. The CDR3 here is CASSMTGEDTQYF. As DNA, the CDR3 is TGTGCCAGTAGTATGACAGGGGAGGATACGCAGTATTTT.

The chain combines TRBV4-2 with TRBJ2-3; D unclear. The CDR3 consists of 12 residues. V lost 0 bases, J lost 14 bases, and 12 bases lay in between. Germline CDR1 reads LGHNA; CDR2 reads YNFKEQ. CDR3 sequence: CASSQDAAMPYF. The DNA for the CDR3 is TGTGCCAGCAGCCAAGATGCGGCCATGCCGTATTTT.

CDR3 in DNA: TGTGCCAGCAGTCTCCTGGGACAGGCGTCCTACGAGCAGTACTTC. Translating gives CASSLLGQASYEQYF. The chain couples TRBV28 to TRBJ2-7, with 8 positions matching TRBD1. Trimming at V came to 5 bases and at J to 1 base, leaving 7 bases not matched to a gene. CDR1 is MDHEN and CDR2 is SYDVKM in the germline V gene. The CDR3 is 15 residues long.